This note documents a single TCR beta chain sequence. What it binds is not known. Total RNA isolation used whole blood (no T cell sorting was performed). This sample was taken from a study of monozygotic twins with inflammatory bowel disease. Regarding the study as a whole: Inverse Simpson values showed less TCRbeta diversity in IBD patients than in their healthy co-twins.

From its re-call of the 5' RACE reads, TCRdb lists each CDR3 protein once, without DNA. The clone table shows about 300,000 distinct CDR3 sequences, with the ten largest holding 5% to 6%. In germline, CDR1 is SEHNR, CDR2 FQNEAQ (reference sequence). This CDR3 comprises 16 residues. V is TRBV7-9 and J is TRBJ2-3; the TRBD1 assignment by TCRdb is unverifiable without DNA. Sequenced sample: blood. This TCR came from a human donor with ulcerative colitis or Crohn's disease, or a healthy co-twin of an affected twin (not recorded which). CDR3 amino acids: CASSLATTGTTDTQYF. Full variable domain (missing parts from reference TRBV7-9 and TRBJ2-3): DTGVSQNPRHKITKRGQNVTFRCDPISEHNRLYWYRQTLGQGPEFLTYFQNEAQLEKSRLLSDRFSAERPKGSFSTLEIQRTEQGDSAMYLCASSLATTGTTDTQYFGPGTRLTVL.